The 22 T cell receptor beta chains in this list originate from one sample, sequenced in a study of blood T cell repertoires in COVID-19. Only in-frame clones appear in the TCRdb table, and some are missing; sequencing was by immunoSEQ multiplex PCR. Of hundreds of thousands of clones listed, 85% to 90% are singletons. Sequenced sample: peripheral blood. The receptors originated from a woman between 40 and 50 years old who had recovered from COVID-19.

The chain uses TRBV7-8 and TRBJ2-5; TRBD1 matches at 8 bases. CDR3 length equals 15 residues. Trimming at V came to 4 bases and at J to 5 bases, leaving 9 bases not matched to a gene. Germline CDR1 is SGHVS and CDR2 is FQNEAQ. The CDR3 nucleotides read TGTGCCAGCAGCTATCGTCACAGGGGGTGGGAGACCCAGTACTTC. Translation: CASSYRHRGWETQYF.

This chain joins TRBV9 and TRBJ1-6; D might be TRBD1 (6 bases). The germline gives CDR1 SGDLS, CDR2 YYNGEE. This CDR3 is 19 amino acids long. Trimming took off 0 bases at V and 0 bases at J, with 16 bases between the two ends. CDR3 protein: CASSVGKDSLSSYNSPLHF. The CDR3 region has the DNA TGTGCCAGCAGCGTAGGGAAGGACAGCTTAAGCTCCTATAATTCACCCCTCCACTTT.

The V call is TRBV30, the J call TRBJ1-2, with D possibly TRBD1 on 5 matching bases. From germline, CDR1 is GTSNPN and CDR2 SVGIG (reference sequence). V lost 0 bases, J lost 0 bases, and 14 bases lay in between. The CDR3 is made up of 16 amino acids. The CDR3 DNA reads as TGTGCCTGGAGTGTTGCAGGGAGGTTGGCTAACTATGGCTACACCTTC. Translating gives CAWSVAGRLANYGYTF.

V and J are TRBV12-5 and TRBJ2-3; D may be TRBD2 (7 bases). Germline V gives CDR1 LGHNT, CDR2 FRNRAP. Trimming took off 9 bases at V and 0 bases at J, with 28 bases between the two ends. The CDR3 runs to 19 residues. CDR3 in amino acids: CASDFGGLRGTLSTDTQYF. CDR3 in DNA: TGTGCTAGCGATTTTGGGGGCCTGCGGGGGACTCTCAGCACAGATACGCAGTATTTT.

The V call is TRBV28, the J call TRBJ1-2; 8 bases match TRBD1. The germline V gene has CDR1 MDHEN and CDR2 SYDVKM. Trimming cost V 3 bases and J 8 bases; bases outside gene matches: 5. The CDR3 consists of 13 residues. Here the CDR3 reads CASSLLRTGGYTF. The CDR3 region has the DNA TGTGCCAGCAGTTTGCTCCGGACAGGGGGCTACACCTTC.

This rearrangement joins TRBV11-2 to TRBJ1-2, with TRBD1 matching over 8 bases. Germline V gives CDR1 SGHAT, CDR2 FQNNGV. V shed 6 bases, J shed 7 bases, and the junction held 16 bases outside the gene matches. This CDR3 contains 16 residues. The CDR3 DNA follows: TGTGCCAGCAGGGGGGACAGGCCCCTATACTCCGGTGGCTACACCTTC. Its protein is CASRGDRPLYSGGYTF. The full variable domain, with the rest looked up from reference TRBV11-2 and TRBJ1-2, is EAGVAQSPRYKIIEKRQSVAFWCNPISGHATLYWYQQILGQGPKLLIQFQNNGVVDDSQLPKDRFSAERLKGVDSTLKIQPAKLEDSAVYLCASRGDRPLYSGGYTFGSGTRLTVV.

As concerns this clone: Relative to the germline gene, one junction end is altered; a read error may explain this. The CDR3 region is CASSTLRGAYNEQFF. The DNA of the CDR3 is TGTGCTAGCAGCACACTCAGGGGAGCCTACAATGAGCAGTTCTTC. V usage is TRBV7-7 and J usage is TRBJ2-1; maybe TRBD1 (6 bases). The CDR3 is made up of 15 amino acids. Germline values: CDR1 SSHAT, CDR2 FNYEAQ (reference sequence).

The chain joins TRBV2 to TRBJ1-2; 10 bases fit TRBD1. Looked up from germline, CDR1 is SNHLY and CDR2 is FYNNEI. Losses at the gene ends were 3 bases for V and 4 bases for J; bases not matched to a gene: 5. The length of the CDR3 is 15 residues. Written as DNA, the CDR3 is TGTGCCAGCAGTGACTCGGGACAGGGGACCTATGGCTACACCTTC. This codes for CASSDSGQGTYGYTF.

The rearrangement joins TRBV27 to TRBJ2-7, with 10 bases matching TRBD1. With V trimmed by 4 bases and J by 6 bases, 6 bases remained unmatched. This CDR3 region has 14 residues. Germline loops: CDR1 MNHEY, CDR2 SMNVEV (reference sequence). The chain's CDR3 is CASSSSTGGVEQYF. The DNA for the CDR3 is TGTGCCAGCAGTTCGTCGACAGGGGGCGTCGAGCAGTACTTC.

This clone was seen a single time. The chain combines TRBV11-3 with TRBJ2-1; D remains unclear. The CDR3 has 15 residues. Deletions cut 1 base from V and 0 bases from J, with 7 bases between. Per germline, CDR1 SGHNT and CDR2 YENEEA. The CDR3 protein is CASSLGLSSYNEQFF. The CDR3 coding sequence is TGTGCCAGCAGCTTAGGGTTGAGCTCCTACAATGAGCAGTTCTTC.

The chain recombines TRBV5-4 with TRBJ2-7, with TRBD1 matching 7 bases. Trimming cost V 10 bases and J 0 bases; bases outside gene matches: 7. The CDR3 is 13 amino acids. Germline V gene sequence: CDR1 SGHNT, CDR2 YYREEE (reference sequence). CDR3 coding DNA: TGTGCCGGGGGTCGGGACAGCTCCTACGAGCAGTACTTC. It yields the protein CAGGRDSSYEQYF. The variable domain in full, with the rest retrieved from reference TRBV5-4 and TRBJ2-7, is ETGVTQSPTHLIKTRGQQVTLRCSSQSGHNTVSWYQQALGQGPQFIFQYYREEENGRGNFPPRFSGLQFPNYSSELNVNALELDDSALYLCAGGRDSSYEQYFGPGTRLTVT.

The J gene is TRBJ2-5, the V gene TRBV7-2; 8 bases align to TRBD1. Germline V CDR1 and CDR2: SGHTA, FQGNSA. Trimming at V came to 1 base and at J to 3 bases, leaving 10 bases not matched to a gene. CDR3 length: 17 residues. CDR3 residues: CASSLVGSGQGKETQYF. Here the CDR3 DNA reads TGTGCCAGCAGCTTAGTAGGTTCCGGACAGGGTAAAGAGACCCAGTACTTC.

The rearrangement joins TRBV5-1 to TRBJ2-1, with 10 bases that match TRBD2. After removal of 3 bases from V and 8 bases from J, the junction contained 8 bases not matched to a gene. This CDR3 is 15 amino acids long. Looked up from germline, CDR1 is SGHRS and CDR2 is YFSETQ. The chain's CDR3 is CASSWGAGGMYEQFF. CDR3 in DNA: TGCGCCAGCAGCTGGGGAGCGGGGGGGATGTATGAGCAGTTCTTC.

CDR3 residues: CASSLRQRELFF. CDR3 nucleotide sequence: TGTGCCAGCAGTTTGAGGCAGCGGGAGCTGTTTTTT. This chain connects TRBV28 to TRBJ2-2; D remains unclear. CDR3 length equals 12 residues. V was clipped by 3 bases and J by 9 bases, with 8 bases between them. Germline V CDR1 and CDR2: MDHEN, SYDVKM.

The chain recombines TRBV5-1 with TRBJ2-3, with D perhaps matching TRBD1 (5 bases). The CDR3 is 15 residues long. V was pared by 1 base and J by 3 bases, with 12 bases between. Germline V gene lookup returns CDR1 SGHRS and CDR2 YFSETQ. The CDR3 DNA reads TGCGCCAGCAGCTTGAGGTGGGGCCAAACAGATACGCAGTATTTT. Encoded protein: CASSLRWGQTDTQYF. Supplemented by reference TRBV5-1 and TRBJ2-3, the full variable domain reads KAGVTQTPRYLIKTRGQQVTLSCSPISGHRSVSWYQQTPGQGLQFLFEYFSETQRNKGNFPGRFSGRQFSNSRSEMNVSTLELGDSALYLCASSLRWGQTDTQYFGPGTRLTVL.

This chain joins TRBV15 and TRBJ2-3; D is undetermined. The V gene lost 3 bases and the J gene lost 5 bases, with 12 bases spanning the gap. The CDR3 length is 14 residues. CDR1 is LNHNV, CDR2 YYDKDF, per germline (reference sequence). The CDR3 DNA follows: TGTGCCACCAGCAGGGAGCCTTTCATAGATACGCAGTATTTT. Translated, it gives CATSREPFIDTQYF.

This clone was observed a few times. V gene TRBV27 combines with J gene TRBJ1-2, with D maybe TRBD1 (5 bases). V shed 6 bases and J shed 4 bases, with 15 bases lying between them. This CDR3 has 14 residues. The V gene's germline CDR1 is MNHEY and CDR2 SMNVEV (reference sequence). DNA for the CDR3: TGTGCCAGCAGGGCGGACATGTCCCCCTATGGCTACACCTTC. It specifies CASRADMSPYGYTF.

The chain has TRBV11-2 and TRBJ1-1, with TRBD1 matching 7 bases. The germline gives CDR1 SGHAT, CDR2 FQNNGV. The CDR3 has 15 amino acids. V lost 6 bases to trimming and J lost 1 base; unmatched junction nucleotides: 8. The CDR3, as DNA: TGTGCCAGCAGTAGACTGACAGGGCAGAACACTGAAGCTTTCTTT. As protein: CASSRLTGQNTEAFF.

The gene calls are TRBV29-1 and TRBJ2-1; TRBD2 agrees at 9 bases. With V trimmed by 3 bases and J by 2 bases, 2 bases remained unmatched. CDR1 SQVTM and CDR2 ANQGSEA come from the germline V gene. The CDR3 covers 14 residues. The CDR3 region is CSVDAGGPYNEQFF. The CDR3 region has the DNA TGCAGCGTTGACGCGGGGGGGCCCTACAATGAGCAGTTCTTC.

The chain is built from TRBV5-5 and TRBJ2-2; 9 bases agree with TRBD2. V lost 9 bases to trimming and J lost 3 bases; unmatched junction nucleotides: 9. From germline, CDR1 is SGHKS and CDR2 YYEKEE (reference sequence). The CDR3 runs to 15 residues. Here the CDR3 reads CATSRERGDTGELFF. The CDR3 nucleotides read TGTGCCACCTCACGAGAGCGGGGGGACACCGGGGAGCTGTTTTTT.

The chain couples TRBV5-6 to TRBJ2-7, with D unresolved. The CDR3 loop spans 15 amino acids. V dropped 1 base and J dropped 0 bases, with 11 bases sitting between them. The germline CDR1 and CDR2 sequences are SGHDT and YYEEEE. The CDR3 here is CASSLWSLSSYEQYF. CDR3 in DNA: TGTGCCAGCAGCTTGTGGTCACTGAGCTCCTACGAGCAGTACTTC.

CDR3 residues: CASRIKEGDNEQFF. In DNA, the CDR3 is TGTGCCAGTAGAATTAAGGAGGGAGATAATGAGCAGTTCTTC. This chain connects TRBV19 to TRBJ2-1; D is perhaps TRBD2 (6 bases). Germline V gene data show CDR1 as LNHDA and CDR2 as SQIVND (reference sequence). This CDR3 comprises 14 residues. The germline V and J ends were trimmed by 6 bases and 7 bases, with 16 bases remaining between them. Variable domain in full (rest from reference TRBV19 and TRBJ2-1): DGGITQSPKYLFRKEGQNVTLSCEQNLNHDAMYWYRQDPGQGLRLIYYSQIVNDFQKGDIAEGYSVSREKKESFPLTVTSAQKNPTAFYLCASRIKEGDNEQFFGPGTRLTVL.